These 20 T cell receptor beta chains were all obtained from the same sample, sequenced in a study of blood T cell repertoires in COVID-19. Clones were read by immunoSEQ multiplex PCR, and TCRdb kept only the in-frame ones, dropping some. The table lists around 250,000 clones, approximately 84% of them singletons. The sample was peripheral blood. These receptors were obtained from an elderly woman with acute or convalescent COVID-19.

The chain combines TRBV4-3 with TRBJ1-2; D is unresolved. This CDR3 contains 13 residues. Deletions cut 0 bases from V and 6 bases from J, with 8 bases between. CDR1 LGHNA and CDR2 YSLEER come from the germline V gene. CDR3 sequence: CASSQEGRDGYTF. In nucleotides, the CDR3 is TGCGCCAGCAGCCAAGAGGGGAGGGATGGCTACACCTTC.

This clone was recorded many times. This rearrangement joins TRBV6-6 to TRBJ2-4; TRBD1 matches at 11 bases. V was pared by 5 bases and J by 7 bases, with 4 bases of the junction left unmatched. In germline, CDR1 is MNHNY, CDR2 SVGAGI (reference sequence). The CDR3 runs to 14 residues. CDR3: CASSDRDRGNIQYF. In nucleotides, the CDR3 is TGTGCCAGCAGTGACCGGGACAGGGGGAACATTCAGTACTTC.

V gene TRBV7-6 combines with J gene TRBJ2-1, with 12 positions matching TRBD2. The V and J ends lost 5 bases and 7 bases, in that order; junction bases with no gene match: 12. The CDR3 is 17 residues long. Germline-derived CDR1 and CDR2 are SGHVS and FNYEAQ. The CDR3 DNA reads TGTGCCAGCAGCAAACTAGCGGGGGGACAATCGGAAAATGAGCAGTTCTTC. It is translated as CASSKLAGGQSENEQFF.

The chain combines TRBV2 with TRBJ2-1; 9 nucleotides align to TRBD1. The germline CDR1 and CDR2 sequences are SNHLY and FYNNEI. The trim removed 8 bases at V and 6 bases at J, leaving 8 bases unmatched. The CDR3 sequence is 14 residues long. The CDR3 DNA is TGTGCCAGCCAGCCCGGGACAGGGAGCAATGAGCAGTTCTTC. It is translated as CASQPGTGSNEQFF.

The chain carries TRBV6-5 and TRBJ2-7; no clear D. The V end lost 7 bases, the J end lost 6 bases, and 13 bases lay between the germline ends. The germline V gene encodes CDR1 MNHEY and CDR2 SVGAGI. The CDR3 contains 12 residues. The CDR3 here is CASNFRFGEQYF. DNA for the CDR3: TGTGCCAGCAATTTCCGGTTCGGCGAGCAGTACTTC.

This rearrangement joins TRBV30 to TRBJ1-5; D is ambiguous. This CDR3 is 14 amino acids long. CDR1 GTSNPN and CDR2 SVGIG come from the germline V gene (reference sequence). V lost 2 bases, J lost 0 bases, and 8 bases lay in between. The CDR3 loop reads CAWSLADSNQPQHF. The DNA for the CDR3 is TGTGCCTGGAGTCTGGCCGATAGCAATCAGCCCCAGCATTTT.

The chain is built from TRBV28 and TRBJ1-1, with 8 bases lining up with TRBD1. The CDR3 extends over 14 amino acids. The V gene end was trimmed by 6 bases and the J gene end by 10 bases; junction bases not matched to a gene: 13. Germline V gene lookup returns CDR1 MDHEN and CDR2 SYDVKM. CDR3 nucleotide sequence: TGTGCCAGCAGGCCTGGACAGGGAAGGGTTCGAGCTTTCTTT. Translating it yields CASRPGQGRVRAFF.

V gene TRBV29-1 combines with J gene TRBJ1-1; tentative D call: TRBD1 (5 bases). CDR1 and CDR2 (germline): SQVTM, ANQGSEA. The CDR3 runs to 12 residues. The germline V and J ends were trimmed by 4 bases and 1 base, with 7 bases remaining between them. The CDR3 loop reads CSVGDWNTEAFF. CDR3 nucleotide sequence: TGCAGCGTTGGGGACTGGAACACTGAAGCTTTCTTT.

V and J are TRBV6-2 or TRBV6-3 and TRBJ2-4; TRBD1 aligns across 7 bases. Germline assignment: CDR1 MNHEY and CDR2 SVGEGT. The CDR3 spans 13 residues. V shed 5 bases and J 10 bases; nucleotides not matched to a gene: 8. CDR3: CASSPRQGRIQYF. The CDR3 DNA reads TGTGCCAGCAGTCCCCGACAGGGACGGATTCAGTACTTC.

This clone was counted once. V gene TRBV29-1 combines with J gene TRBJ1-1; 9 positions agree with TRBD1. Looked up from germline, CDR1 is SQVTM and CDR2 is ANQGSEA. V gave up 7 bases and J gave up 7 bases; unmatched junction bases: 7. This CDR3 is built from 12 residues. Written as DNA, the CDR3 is TGCAGCGCTGGGGACAGGGTGGTTGAAGCTTTCTTT. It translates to CSAGDRVVEAFF.

CDR3 in DNA: TGTGCCATCAGTGAGTCCTTAGCGGTTCCAGGATGCATTCAGTACTTC. This translates into CAISESLAVPGCIQYF. This rearrangement joins TRBV10-3 to TRBJ2-4, with TRBD2 as a possible D gene (6 bases). CDR3 length: 16 residues. V dropped 0 bases and J dropped 9 bases, with 18 bases sitting between them. Germline CDR1 ENHRY, CDR2 SYGVKD.

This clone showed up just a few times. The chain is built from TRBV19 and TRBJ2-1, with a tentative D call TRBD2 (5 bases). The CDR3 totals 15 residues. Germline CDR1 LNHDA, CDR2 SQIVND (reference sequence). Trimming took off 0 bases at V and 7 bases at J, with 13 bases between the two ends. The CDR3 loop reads CASSIDPPSLNEQFF. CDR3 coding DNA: TGTGCCAGTAGTATAGATCCCCCTAGCCTTAATGAGCAGTTCTTC.

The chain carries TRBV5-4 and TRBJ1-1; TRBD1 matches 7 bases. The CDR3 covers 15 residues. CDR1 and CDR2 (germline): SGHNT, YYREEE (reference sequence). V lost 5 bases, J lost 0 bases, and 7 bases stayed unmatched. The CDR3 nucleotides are TGTGCCAGCAGTCCAGGGGGTGCCATGAACACTGAAGCTTTCTTT. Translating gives CASSPGGAMNTEAFF.

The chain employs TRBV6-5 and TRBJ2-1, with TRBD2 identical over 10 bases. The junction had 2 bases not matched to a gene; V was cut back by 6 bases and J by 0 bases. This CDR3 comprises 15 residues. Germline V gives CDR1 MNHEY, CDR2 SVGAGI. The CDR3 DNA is TGTGCCAGCAGCGGACTAGCGGTCTCCTACAATGAGCAGTTCTTC. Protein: CASSGLAVSYNEQFF.

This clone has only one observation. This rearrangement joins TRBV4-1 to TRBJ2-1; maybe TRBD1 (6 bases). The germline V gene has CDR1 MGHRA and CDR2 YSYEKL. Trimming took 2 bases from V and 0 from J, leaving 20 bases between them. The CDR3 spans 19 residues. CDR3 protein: CASSQPRGLQGSSYNEQFF. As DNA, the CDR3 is TGCGCCAGCAGCCAACCCAGGGGCCTACAAGGGAGCTCCTACAATGAGCAGTTCTTC.

DNA for the CDR3: TGTGCCATCAGTGCTCGAGGGAACACTGAAGCTTTCTTT. It is translated as CAISARGNTEAFF. The rearrangement links TRBV10-3 to TRBJ1-1; D is unresolved. The CDR3 is 13 amino acids. V lost 4 bases to trimming and J lost 1 base, with 7 bases between them. Germline V gene sequence: CDR1 ENHRY, CDR2 SYGVKD.

CDR3 region: CASSYSFRRANDNEQFF. CDR3 nucleotide sequence: TGTGCCAGCAGTTACTCTTTCAGGAGGGCGAACGACAATGAGCAGTTCTTC. The rearrangement uses TRBV6-2 or TRBV6-3 and TRBJ2-1; D is perhaps TRBD2 (6 bases). Germline V lookup: CDR1 MNHEY, CDR2 SVGEGT. This CDR3 is built from 17 residues. V was shortened by 0 bases and J by 5 bases, with 17 bases between the two germline ends.

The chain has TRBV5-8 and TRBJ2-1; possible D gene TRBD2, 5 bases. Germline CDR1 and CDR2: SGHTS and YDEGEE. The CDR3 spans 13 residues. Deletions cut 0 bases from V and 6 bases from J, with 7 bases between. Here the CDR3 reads CASSLVAGNEQFF. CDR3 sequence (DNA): TGTGCCAGCAGCTTGGTGGCGGGCAATGAGCAGTTCTTC.

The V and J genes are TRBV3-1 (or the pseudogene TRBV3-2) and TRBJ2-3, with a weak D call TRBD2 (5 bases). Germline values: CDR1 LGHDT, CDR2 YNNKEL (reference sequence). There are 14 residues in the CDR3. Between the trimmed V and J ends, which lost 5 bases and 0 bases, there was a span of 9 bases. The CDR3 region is CASSGSHSTDTQYF. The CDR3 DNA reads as TGTGCCAGCAGCGGGAGTCACAGCACAGATACGCAGTATTTT.

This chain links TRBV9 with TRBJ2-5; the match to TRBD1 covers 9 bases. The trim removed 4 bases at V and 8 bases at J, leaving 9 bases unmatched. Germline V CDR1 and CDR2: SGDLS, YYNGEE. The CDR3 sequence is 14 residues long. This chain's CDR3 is CASSSRTGVDTQYF. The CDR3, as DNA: TGTGCCAGCAGCTCCCGGACAGGGGTGGATACCCAGTACTTC.